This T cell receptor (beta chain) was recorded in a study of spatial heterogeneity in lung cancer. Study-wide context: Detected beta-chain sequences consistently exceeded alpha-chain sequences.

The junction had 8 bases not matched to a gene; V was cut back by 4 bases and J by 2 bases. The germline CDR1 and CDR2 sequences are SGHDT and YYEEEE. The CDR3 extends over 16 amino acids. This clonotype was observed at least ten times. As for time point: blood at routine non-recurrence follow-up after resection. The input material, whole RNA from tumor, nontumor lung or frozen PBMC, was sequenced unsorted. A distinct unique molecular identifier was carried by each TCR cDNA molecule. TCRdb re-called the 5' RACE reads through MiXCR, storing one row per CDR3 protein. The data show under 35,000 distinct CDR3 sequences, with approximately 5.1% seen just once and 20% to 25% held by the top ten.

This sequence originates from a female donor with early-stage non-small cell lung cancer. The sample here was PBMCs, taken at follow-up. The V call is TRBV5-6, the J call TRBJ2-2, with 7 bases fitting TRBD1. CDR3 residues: CASSVAGTANTGELFF. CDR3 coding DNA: TGTGCCAGCAGCGTAGCCGGGACAGCAAACACCGGGGAGCTGTTTTTT.